These 22 T cell receptor beta chains were all obtained from the same sample, sequenced in a study of blood T cell repertoires in COVID-19. Only in-frame clones appear in the TCRdb table, and some are missing; sequencing was by immunoSEQ multiplex PCR. The sample carries fewer than 400,000 clones, 85% to 90% recorded once. Sequencing was done on a sample of peripheral blood. Receptor source: a woman aged 25 to 45 with COVID-19, enrolled during active disease.

The chain has TRBV6-6 and TRBJ2-2; TRBD1 is a possible D gene (6 bases). The germline gives CDR1 MNHNY, CDR2 SVGAGI (reference sequence). The CDR3 extends over 17 amino acids. V dropped 5 bases and J dropped 0 bases, with 16 bases sitting between them. This CDR3 is CASSRSTGTPNTGELFF. As DNA, the CDR3 is TGTGCCAGCAGTCGCAGTACCGGGACACCGAACACCGGGGAGCTGTTTTTT.

CDR3 loop: CAISGGSPMGGDEQFF. CDR3 nucleotide sequence: TGTGCCATCAGTGGAGGTAGCCCCATGGGGGGTGATGAGCAGTTCTTC. V and J are TRBV10-3 and TRBJ2-1; TRBD2 is a possible D gene (6 bases). Trimming took 4 bases from V and 8 from J, leaving 21 bases between them. Germline V lookup: CDR1 ENHRY, CDR2 SYGVKD. The CDR3 loop spans 16 amino acids.

V and J are TRBV11-2 and TRBJ2-2, with 11 positions matching TRBD2. The V gene's germline CDR1 is SGHAT and CDR2 FQNNGV. V shed 7 bases and J 3 bases; nucleotides not matched to a gene: 1. The CDR3 has 14 amino acids. CDR3: CASTGLADTGELFF. For the CDR3, the DNA is TGTGCCAGCACGGGACTAGCGGACACCGGGGAGCTGTTTTTT.

The chain carries TRBV9 and TRBJ1-3, with D unclear. Trimming removed 6 bases at V and 4 bases at J, with 17 bases between. This CDR3 is built from 15 residues. Germline V gene sequence: CDR1 SGDLS, CDR2 YYNGEE. The CDR3 sequence: CASTNSPSGGNTIYF. CDR3 DNA: TGTGCCAGCACAAACAGTCCCTCGGGGGGAAACACCATATATTTT. The full variable domain, rest sourced from reference TRBV9 and TRBJ1-3, is DSGVTQTPKHLITATGQRVTLRCSPRSGDLSVYWYQQSLDQGLQFLIQYYNGEERAKGNILERFSAQQFPDLHSELNLSSLELGDSALYFCASTNSPSGGNTIYFGEGSWLTVV.

V and J are TRBV7-9 and TRBJ2-5; D not resolved. V was trimmed by 5 bases and J by 1 base, leaving 14 bases between them. CDR1 and CDR2 from the germline V gene are SEHNR and FQNEAQ (reference sequence). The CDR3 sequence is 15 residues long. CDR3 sequence: CASSPLLALQETQYF. The DNA of the CDR3 is TGTGCCAGCAGCCCCCTCTTGGCCCTCCAAGAGACCCAGTACTTC.

V and J are TRBV7-3 and TRBJ2-3; 14 bases are shared with TRBD2. Germline CDR1 SGHTA, CDR2 FQGTGA. The CDR3 sequence is 17 residues long. The trim removed 0 bases at V and 6 bases at J, leaving 5 bases unmatched. The CDR3 DNA sequence: TGTGCCAGCAGCTTAACGGGACTAGCGGGAGACACGGATACGCAGTATTTT. This translates into CASSLTGLAGDTDTQYF.

This chain links TRBV19 with TRBJ2-1; D is ambiguous. The CDR3 covers 15 residues. V was trimmed by 7 bases and J by 4 bases, leaving 17 bases between them. The V gene's germline CDR1 is LNHDA and CDR2 SQIVND (reference sequence). CDR3 protein: CASTYRWQEYNEQFF. The CDR3 DNA follows: TGTGCCAGTACTTATCGATGGCAGGAATACAATGAGCAGTTCTTC.

The sample holds a few counts of this clone. The chain uses TRBV19 and TRBJ2-7; 8 nucleotides agree with TRBD1. The CDR3 spans 15 residues. Germline V gives CDR1 LNHDA, CDR2 SQIVND (reference sequence). V trimming: 3 bases; J trimming: 3 bases; junction bases outside the gene matches: 7. CDR3 nucleotide sequence: TGTGCCAGTAGTATGGTCGGGACAGGAAACTACGAGCAGTACTTC. Translating gives CASSMVGTGNYEQYF.

The J gene is TRBJ2-7, the V gene TRBV20-1, with 9 bases lining up with TRBD2. The CDR3 runs to 14 residues. The germline V gene encodes CDR1 DFQATT and CDR2 SNEGSKA (reference sequence). The V gene end was trimmed by 3 bases and the J gene end by 6 bases; junction bases not matched to a gene: 9. The CDR3 spells CSASSLAGTTEQYF. As DNA, the CDR3 is TGCAGTGCTAGTTCCCTAGCGGGGACAACCGAGCAGTACTTC.

This chain joins TRBV15 and TRBJ1-1; TRBD1 agrees at 7 bases. Losses at the gene ends were 2 bases for V and 5 bases for J; bases not matched to a gene: 5. The germline gives CDR1 LNHNV, CDR2 YYDKDF (reference sequence). The CDR3 contains 14 residues. The CDR3, as DNA: TGTGCCACCAGCAGAAAAGACAGGGTAACTGAAGCTTTCTTT. It is translated as CATSRKDRVTEAFF.

This chain joins TRBV19 and TRBJ2-1, with 14 bases matching TRBD2. The trim removed 4 bases at V and 9 bases at J, leaving 2 bases unmatched. This CDR3 contains 14 residues. Germline V lookup: CDR1 LNHDA, CDR2 SQIVND (reference sequence). CDR3: CASSTGTSGSEQFF. CDR3 DNA sequence: TGTGCCAGTAGTACTGGGACTAGCGGGAGTGAGCAGTTCTTC.

This sequence joins TRBV28 and TRBJ1-5, with unresolved D. V was trimmed by 6 bases and J by 5 bases, leaving 5 bases between them. Per the germline V gene, CDR1 is MDHEN and CDR2 is SYDVKM. The CDR3 spans 11 residues. The CDR3 reads CASRAHQPQHF. In nucleotides, the CDR3 is TGTGCCAGCAGGGCCCATCAGCCCCAGCATTTT.

The V and J genes are TRBV3-1 (or the pseudogene TRBV3-2) and TRBJ2-1, with 10 bases matching TRBD2. Germline CDR1 LGHDT, CDR2 YNNKEL (reference sequence). V shed 0 bases, J shed 12 bases, and the junction held 8 bases outside the gene matches. The CDR3 sequence is 15 residues long. The CDR3 bases are TGTGCCAGCAGCCAAGAGGGACTAGCGCCAGCCTTGCAGTTCTTC. It is translated as CASSQEGLAPALQFF.

The rearrangement joins TRBV6-6 to TRBJ2-7; 14 positions agree with TRBD2. The CDR3 has 16 amino acids. After removal of 2 bases from V and 4 bases from J, the junction contained 4 bases not matched to a gene. Germline CDR1 is MNHNY and CDR2 is SVGAGI (reference sequence). CDR3 sequence (DNA): TGTGCCAGCAGTTACAGGGGGACTAGCGGGAGATACGAGCAGTACTTC. Translating gives CASSYRGTSGRYEQYF.

J is TRBJ2-5 and V is TRBV12-5; the match to TRBD1 covers 12 bases. The V gene's germline CDR1 is LGHNT and CDR2 FRNRAP. The CDR3 loop spans 15 amino acids. Unmatched junction bases numbered 7, after V lost 6 bases and J lost 5 bases. This CDR3 is CASGAGQGARETQYF. The CDR3 DNA sequence: TGTGCTAGTGGCGCGGGACAGGGGGCGCGGGAGACCCAGTACTTC. The whole variable domain, filled in from reference TRBV12-5 and TRBJ2-5, reads DARVTQTPRHKVTEMGQEVTMRCQPILGHNTVFWYRQTMMQGLELLAYFRNRAPLDDSGMPKDRFSAEMPDATLATLKIQPSEPRDSAVYFCASGAGQGARETQYFGPGTRLLVL.

This rearrangement joins TRBV5-1 to TRBJ2-6; 7 nucleotides line up with TRBD2. With 0 bases clipped from V and 0 bases from J, the junction kept 0 bases outside the gene matches. Germline V lookup: CDR1 SGHRS, CDR2 YFSETQ. The CDR3 length is 16 residues. For the CDR3, the DNA is TGCGCCAGCAGCTTGGAGCGGGGCTCTGGGGCCAACGTCCTGACTTTC. The encoded protein is CASSLERGSGANVLTF.

This chain joins TRBV7-6 and TRBJ1-1; possibly TRBD1 for D (5 bases). The CDR3 sequence is 15 residues long. Per germline, CDR1 SGHVS and CDR2 FNYEAQ. The ends were cut back, 5 bases at V and 5 bases at J, with 18 bases in the middle. The CDR3 loop reads CASSPLWGRRTEAFF. DNA for the CDR3: TGTGCCAGCAGCCCCCTTTGGGGGAGGAGGACTGAAGCTTTCTTT.

This rearrangement joins TRBV6-1 to TRBJ1-1; TRBD1 agrees at 9 bases. CDR1 and CDR2 (germline): MNHNS, SASEGT. CDR3 length: 14 amino acids. After removal of 1 base from V and 10 bases from J, the junction contained 7 bases not matched to a gene. In DNA form, the CDR3 reads TGTGCCAGCAGTGAAGACAGGGGGCAAGTGAGAGCTTTCTTT. Amino acid sequence: CASSEDRGQVRAFF.

The chain is built from TRBV7-8 and TRBJ2-5; D is perhaps TRBD1 (5 bases). V was cut by 0 bases and J by 2 bases, with 10 bases left in between. Germline-derived CDR1 and CDR2 are SGHVS and FQNEAQ. The CDR3 loop spans 15 amino acids. The CDR3 sequence is CASSLAGDRQETQYF. In DNA, the CDR3 is TGTGCCAGCAGCTTAGCGGGTGACAGACAAGAGACCCAGTACTTC. Looking up the rest from reference TRBV7-8 and TRBJ2-5 gives the full variable domain: GAGVSQSPRYKVAKRGQDVALRCDPISGHVSLFWYQQALGQGPEFLTYFQNEAQLDKSGLPSDRFFAERPEGSVSTLKIQRTQQEDSAVYLCASSLAGDRQETQYFGPGTRLLVL.

The rearrangement uses TRBV5-1 and TRBJ1-1; possible D gene TRBD1, 5 bases. CDR3 length: 15 residues. The germline CDR1 and CDR2 sequences are SGHRS and YFSETQ. V was clipped by 5 bases and J by 0 bases, with 14 bases between them. The CDR3 region is CASRTGDFLNTEAFF. In DNA, the CDR3 is TGCGCCAGCAGAACTGGGGACTTTTTGAACACTGAAGCTTTCTTT.

The chain combines TRBV7-2 with TRBJ2-3; 8 positions agree with TRBD2. Trimming removed 1 base from V and 1 base from J; junction bases left unmatched: 4. CDR1 is SGHTA and CDR2 is FQGNSA in the germline V gene. The CDR3 has 16 amino acids. The CDR3 sequence: CASSLEGRGGTDTQYF. As DNA, the CDR3 is TGTGCCAGCAGCTTAGAGGGGCGGGGGGGCACAGATACGCAGTATTTT.

The chain recombines TRBV19 with TRBJ1-5, with D possibly TRBD1 on 5 matching bases. Germline values: CDR1 LNHDA, CDR2 SQIVND (reference sequence). The length of the CDR3 is 13 residues. The V gene lost 7 bases and the J gene lost 11 bases, with 18 bases spanning the gap. Here the CDR3 DNA reads TGTGCCAGTAAACGGACAAGCGAGGATGCCCAGCATTTT. This gives the protein CASKRTSEDAQHF.